The 11 T cell receptor beta chains below were found in one sample sequenced in a study of blood T cell repertoires in COVID-19. TCRdb's copy holds only in-frame clones and misses some; the assay was immunoSEQ multiplex PCR. The table has roughly 250,000 clones, around nine tenths seen once. The sequencing sample was made of PBMCs or T cells enriched from blood (not recorded which). The receptor source for this set is a woman between 18 and 29 years old who had recovered from COVID-19.

V usage is TRBV7-2 and J usage is TRBJ1-2; 9 nucleotides line up with TRBD1. V trimming: 1 base; J trimming: 7 bases; junction bases outside the gene matches: 7. Germline lookup yields CDR1 SGHTA and CDR2 FQGNSA. This CDR3 has 15 residues. CDR3 DNA sequence: TGTGCCAGCAGCTTAGGAAGGACAGGGGTGGGTGGCTACACCTTC. Amino acid sequence: CASSLGRTGVGGYTF.

The chain has TRBV4-3 and TRBJ1-5; a weak D match, TRBD1 (6 bases). The germline V gene encodes CDR1 LGHNA and CDR2 YSLEER. Trimming took 5 bases from V and 4 from J, leaving 15 bases between them. The CDR3 extends over 15 amino acids. DNA for the CDR3: TGCGCCAGCAGCGCCAGTGACAGGTCGAATCAGCCCCAGCATTTT. Encoded protein: CASSASDRSNQPQHF.

This chain connects TRBV3-1 (or the pseudogene TRBV3-2) to TRBJ2-2; maybe TRBD2 (7 bases). CDR1 LGHDT and CDR2 YNNKEL come from the germline V gene (reference sequence). V dropped 0 bases and J dropped 5 bases, with 25 bases sitting between them. This CDR3 is 20 amino acids long. The CDR3 DNA sequence: TGTGCCAGCAGCCAAGACGCGGGGGCGTGGGGGAGAGGTTTTACCGGGGAGCTGTTTTTT. Amino acids: CASSQDAGAWGRGFTGELFF.

The V and J genes are TRBV20-1 and TRBJ1-2, with D possibly being TRBD1 (6 bases). Germline loops: CDR1 DFQATT, CDR2 SNEGSKA (reference sequence). The V end lost 3 bases, the J end lost 5 bases, and 28 bases lay between the germline ends. The CDR3 runs to 18 residues. The CDR3 here is CSASPTPGAHYKGYGYTF. The CDR3 DNA follows: TGCAGTGCTAGTCCCACCCCAGGGGCGCATTATAAAGGTTATGGCTACACCTTC.

The chain recombines TRBV7-8 with TRBJ2-4, with 8 bases fitting TRBD2. CDR1 SGHVS and CDR2 FQNEAQ come from the germline V gene. This CDR3 is 17 amino acids long. With 2 bases clipped from V and 0 bases from J, the junction kept 6 bases outside the gene matches. CDR3 region: CASSLPGGEGAKNIQYF. The CDR3 DNA follows: TGTGCCAGCAGCTTACCGGGAGGGGAGGGAGCCAAAAACATTCAGTACTTC.

Here the CDR3 reads CASSQARYNEQFF. The CDR3 DNA follows: TGTGCCAGCAGCCAAGCTCGGTACAATGAGCAGTTCTTC. The V and J genes are TRBV3-1 (or the pseudogene TRBV3-2) and TRBJ2-1; no definite D call. The germline CDR1 and CDR2 sequences are LGHDT and YNNKEL (reference sequence). Trimming stripped 1 base from V and 4 bases from J, with 5 bases between. The CDR3 has 13 residues.

The chain carries TRBV28 and TRBJ2-1; D is possibly TRBD1 (6 bases). The length of the CDR3 is 14 residues. Trimming pared 3 bases from V and 14 bases from J, leaving 20 bases between. Germline V gene sequence: CDR1 MDHEN, CDR2 SYDVKM. The CDR3 DNA is TGTGCCAGCAGTTTCAGCGGCCCCGGGACAACAAAGTTCTTC. It yields the protein CASSFSGPGTTKFF.

The table lists this clone with many counts. The CDR3 DNA follows: TGTGCCAGTGGGAACCTTCTAGCGACGGGGAGCACAGATACGCAGTATTTT. Translated: CASGNLLATGSTDTQYF. The chain carries TRBV19 and TRBJ2-3; D is perhaps TRBD2 (6 bases). The CDR3 runs to 17 residues. Trimming cost V 8 bases and J 0 bases, with 21 bases left between them. Germline CDR1 reads LNHDA; CDR2 reads SQIVND (reference sequence).

CDR3 bases: TGTGCCAGCAGCTTGACAGGGTCTGACACTGAAGCTTTCTTT. Translating it yields CASSLTGSDTEAFF. V gene TRBV7-3 combines with J gene TRBJ1-1, with TRBD1 matching 7 bases. The V gene end was trimmed by 3 bases and the J gene end by 3 bases; junction bases not matched to a gene: 4. Germline V lookup: CDR1 SGHTA, CDR2 FQGTGA. This CDR3 is built from 14 residues.

The chain recombines TRBV4-3 with TRBJ2-3, with no clear D. Trimming took off 1 base at V and 4 bases at J, with 15 bases between the two ends. The germline CDR1 and CDR2 sequences are LGHNA and YSLEER. This CDR3 is 16 amino acids long. The CDR3 spells CASSQGGVLPSDTQYF. CDR3 DNA: TGCGCCAGCAGCCAAGGTGGAGTCCTACCTTCAGATACGCAGTATTTT.

The rearrangement joins TRBV6-5 to TRBJ2-7; the D gene is possibly TRBD2 (6 bases). CDR3 size: 13 residues. Deletions cut 7 bases from V and 3 bases from J, with 13 bases between. Per germline, CDR1 MNHEY and CDR2 SVGAGI. The CDR3: CASIRDSNYEQYF. As DNA, the CDR3 is TGTGCCAGCATAAGGGACTCAAACTACGAGCAGTACTTC.